The clone carrying this TCR beta chain was observed at least ten times. Its antigen is as yet unknown. The TCRbeta library incorporated unique molecular identifiers. TCRdb itself ran the PCR reads through MiXCR, one entry per CDR3 protein. Among about 440,000 distinct CDR3 sequences listed, roughly two fifths were seen once. This sample is part of a study of T-cell reconstitution after alpha-beta-depleted transplantation in children. Overall study results and limits: Roughly two months post-transplant, alpha-beta T cells reportedly originated from several hundred graft clones that had expanded. Most T-cell counts and diversity one year after the transplant came from T cells that were newly produced. Some patients owed their high day-60 TCRbeta diversity to surviving recipient T cells and thymic progenitors.

Between the trimmed V and J ends, which lost 6 bases and 8 bases, there was a span of 16 bases. The CDR3 runs 12 residues. From germline, CDR1 is SQVTM and CDR2 ANQGSEA. The chain carries TRBV29-1 and TRBJ1-2, with D uncertain. Sample: PBMCs, taken before TCRalphabeta/CD19-depleted stem cell transplant. The receptor was isolated from a girl aged 2 to 10 with aplastic anemia, due to receive a stem cell transplant. The CDR3 nucleotides are TGCAGCGTCACTGTCCCGACGCGGGGCTACACCTTC. Its translation: CSVTVPTRGYTF. Supplemented by reference TRBV29-1 and TRBJ1-2, the full variable domain reads SAVISQKPSRDICQRGTSLTIQCQVDSQVTMMFWYRQQPGQSLTLIATANQGSEATYESGFVIDKFPISRPNLTFSTLTVSNMSPEDSSIYLCSVTVPTRGYTFGSGTRLTVV.